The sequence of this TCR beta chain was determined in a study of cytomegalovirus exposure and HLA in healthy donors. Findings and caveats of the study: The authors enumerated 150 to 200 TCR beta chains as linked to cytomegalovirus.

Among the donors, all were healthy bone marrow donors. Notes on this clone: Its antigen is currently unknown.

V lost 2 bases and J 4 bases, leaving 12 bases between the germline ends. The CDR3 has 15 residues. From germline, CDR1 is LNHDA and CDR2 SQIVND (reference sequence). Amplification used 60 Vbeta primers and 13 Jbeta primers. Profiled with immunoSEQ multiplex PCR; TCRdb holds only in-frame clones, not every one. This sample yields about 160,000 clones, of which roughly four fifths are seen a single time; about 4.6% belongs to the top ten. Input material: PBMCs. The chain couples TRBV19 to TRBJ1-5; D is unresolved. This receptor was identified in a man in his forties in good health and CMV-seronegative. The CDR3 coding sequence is TGTGCCAGTAGTATAACAGCCCTTGGGAATCAGCCCCAGCATTTT. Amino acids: CASSITALGNQPQHF.